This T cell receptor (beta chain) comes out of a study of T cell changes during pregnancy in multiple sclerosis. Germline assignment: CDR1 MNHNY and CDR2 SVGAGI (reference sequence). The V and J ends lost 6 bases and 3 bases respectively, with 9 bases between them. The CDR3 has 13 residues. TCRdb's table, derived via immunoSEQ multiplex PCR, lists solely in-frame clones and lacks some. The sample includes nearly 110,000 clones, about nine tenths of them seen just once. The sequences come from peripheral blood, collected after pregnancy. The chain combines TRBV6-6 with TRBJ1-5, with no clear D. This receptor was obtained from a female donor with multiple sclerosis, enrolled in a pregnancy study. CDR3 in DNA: TGTGCCAGCAGCCACGACAACAATCAGCCCCAGCATTTT. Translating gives CASSHDNNQPQHF.